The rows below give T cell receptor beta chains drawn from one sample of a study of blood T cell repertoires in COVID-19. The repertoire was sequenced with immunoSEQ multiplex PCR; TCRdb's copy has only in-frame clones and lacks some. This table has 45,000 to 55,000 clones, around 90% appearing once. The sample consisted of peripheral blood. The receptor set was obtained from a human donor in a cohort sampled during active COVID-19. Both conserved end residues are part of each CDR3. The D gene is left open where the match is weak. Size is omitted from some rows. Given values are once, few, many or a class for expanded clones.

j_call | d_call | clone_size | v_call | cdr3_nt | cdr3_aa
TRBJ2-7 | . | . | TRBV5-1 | TGCGCCAGCAGCTTGGGTCAGGGGTCCGGGGACGAGCAGTACTTC | CASSLGQGSGDEQYF
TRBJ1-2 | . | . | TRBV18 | TGTGCCAGCTCACCACCGTGGCAGGGAATAGGGTATGGCTACACCTTC | CASSPPWQGIGYGYTF
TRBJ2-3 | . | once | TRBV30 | TGTGCCTGGGTGCCAGCCGAGGCAGATACGCAGTATTTT | CAWVPAEADTQYF
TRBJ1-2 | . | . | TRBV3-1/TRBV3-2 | TGTGCCAGCAGCCAAGGGGAGGGGCTAGGCTATGGCTACACCTTC | CASSQGEGLGYGYTF
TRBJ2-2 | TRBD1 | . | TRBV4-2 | TGTGCCAGCAGCCGGGAGACAGGGGCTATTCAGGCCGGGGAGCTGTTTTTT | CASSRETGAIQAGELFF
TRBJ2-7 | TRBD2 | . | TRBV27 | TGTGCCAGCAGTGTCTCCTTTCTAGCGGGGGCCTCCTACGAGCAGTACTTC | CASSVSFLAGASYEQYF
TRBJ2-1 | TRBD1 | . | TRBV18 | TGTGCCAGCTCACTCGTCATACGGACAGGGGCCAATGAGCAGTTCTTC | CASSLVIRTGANEQFF
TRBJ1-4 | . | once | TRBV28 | TGTGCCAGCACCACCGGCGGGGCTGAAGGCAAAAAACTGTTTTTT | CASTTGGAEGKKLFF
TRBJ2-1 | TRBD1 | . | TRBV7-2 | TGTGCCAGCAGCGTCAGGGGGCTCGGTGAGCAGTTCTTC | CASSVRGLGEQFF
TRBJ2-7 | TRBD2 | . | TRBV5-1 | TGCGCCAGCAGCACGGGGACTAGCGGCTACGAGCAGTACTTC | CASSTGTSGYEQYF
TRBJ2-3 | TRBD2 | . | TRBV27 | TGTGCCAGCAGTTTGGCGGGAGGGCTACTATCAGATACGCAGTATTTT | CASSLAGGLLSDTQYF
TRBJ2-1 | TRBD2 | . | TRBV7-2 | TGTGCCAGCAGCTTCGGGGGGATTACCTACAATGAGCAGTTCTTC | CASSFGGITYNEQFF
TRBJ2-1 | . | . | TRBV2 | TGTGCCAGCAGTGATGGCCCTTACAATGAGCAGTTCTTC | CASSDGPYNEQFF
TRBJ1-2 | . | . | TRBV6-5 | TGTGCCAGCAGTCCACGGGGGAGGGATGGCTACACCTTC | CASSPRGRDGYTF
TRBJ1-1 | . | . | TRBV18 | TGTGCCAGCTCACCACCATCCGTGACTGAAGCTTTCTTT | CASSPPSVTEAFF
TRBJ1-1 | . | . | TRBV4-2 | TGTGCCAGCAGCCTGACAGGCCTGAACACTGAAGCTTTCTTT | CASSLTGLNTEAFF
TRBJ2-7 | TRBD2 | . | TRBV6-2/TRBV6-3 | TGTGCCAGCAGTTACTCGATCTCCAGCGGGAGGGCGGACTCCTACGAGCAGTACTTC | CASSYSISSGRADSYEQYF
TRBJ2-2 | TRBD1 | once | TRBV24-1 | TGTGCCACCAAGGGACAGGGGGACACCGGGGAGCTGTTTTTT | CATKGQGDTGELFF
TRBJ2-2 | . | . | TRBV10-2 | TGCGCCAGCAGTGACGGTGCGGGTGGTCGGAGGGGCACCGGGGAGCTGTTTTTT | CASSDGAGGRRGTGELFF
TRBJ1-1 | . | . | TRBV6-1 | TGTGCCAGCAGTGAACTCCCGGGGAGCATGAACACTGAAGCTTTCTTT | CASSELPGSMNTEAFF
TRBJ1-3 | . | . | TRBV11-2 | TGTGCCAGCAGCATCACAGGAGCTGGAAACACCATATATTTT | CASSITGAGNTIYF
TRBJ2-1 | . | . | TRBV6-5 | TGTGCCAGCAGTTGGGGGCCTCGGCAGTTCTTC | CASSWGPRQFF
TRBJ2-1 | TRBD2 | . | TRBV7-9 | TGTGCCAGCAGCTGGGGACTAGACAATGAGCAGTTCTTC | CASSWGLDNEQFF
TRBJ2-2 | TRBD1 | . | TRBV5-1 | TGCGCCAGCAGCCGATGGACAGGGGAGTCAACCGGGGAGCTGTTTTTT | CASSRWTGESTGELFF
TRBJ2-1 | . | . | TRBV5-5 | TGTGCCAGCAGCTTGCTAGTGACGTCCTACAATGAGCAGTTCTTC | CASSLLVTSYNEQFF
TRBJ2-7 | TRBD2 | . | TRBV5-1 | TGCGCCAGCAGCACGGGACTAGCGGGCTACGAGCAGTACTTC | CASSTGLAGYEQYF
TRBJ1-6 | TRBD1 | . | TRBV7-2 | TGTGCCAGCAGCCGGGACAGTTATAATTCACCCCTCCACTTT | CASSRDSYNSPLHF
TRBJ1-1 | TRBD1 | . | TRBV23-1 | TGCGCCAGCAGTCAACGCCCCCTTCCGGGACAGGGTAAGGTGGATGGCCATCCCGATGAAGCTTTCTTT | CASSQRPLPGQGKVDGHPDEAFF
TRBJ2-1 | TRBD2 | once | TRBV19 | TGTGCCAGTAGCCCGAACTCCCCCGCCGGGACTAGCGGGACCAAGCAGTTCTTC | CASSPNSPAGTSGTKQFF
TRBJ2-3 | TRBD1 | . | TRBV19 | TGTGCCAGTAGTGGAGGAAGGGGGCGCGGCACAGATACGCAGTATTTT | CASSGGRGRGTDTQYF
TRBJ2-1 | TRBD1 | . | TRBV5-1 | TGCGCCAGCAGCCGGGACAGGGACGACAATGAGCAGTTCTTC | CASSRDRDDNEQFF
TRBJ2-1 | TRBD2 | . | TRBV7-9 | TGTGCCAGCAGCGACCGTACTAGCGGGGGCAACAATGAGCAGTTCTTC | CASSDRTSGGNNEQFF
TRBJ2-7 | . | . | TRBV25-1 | TGTGCCAGCGGACGCGGACACCCCTACGAGCAGTACTTC | CASGRGHPYEQYF
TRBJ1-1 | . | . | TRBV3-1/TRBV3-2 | TGTGCCAGCAGCCGGGGGAGGGACACTGAAGCTTTCTTT | CASSRGRDTEAFF
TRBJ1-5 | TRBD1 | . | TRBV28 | TGTGCCTGGGGACAGTTCAATCAGCCCCAGCATTTT | CAWGQFNQPQHF
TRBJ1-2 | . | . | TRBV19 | TGTGCCAGTAGAACATACAGGGCTGGCGGCTACACCTTC | CASRTYRAGGYTF
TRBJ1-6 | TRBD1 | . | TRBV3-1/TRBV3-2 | TGTGCCAGCAGCCCCGGACAGGTGGCTTCACCCCTCCACTTT | CASSPGQVASPLHF
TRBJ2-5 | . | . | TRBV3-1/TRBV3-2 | TGTGCCAGCAGCCCGAGGACTCTCGGGGAGACCCAGTACTTC | CASSPRTLGETQYF
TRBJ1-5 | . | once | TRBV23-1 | TGCGCCAGCAGTCAACTTCGAGGGATCAATCAGCCCCAGCATTTT | CASSQLRGINQPQHF
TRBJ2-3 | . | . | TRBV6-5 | TGTGCCAGCTCCTTCCGCACAGATACGCAGTATTTT | CASSFRTDTQYF
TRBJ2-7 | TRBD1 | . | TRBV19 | TGTGCCAGTAGTACAGACAGGGGGTACGAGCAGTACTTC | CASSTDRGYEQYF
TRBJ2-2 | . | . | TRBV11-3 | TGTGCCAGCAGCTCACAAAACACCGGGGAGCTGTTTTTT | CASSSQNTGELFF
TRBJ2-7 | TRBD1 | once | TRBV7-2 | TGTGCCAGCAGCTTCCGGACAGGGGGTATGCAGCAGTACTTC | CASSFRTGGMQQYF
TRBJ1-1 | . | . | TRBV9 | TGTGCCAGCAGCCAGGCCCCGGGATCTGAAGCTTTCTTT | CASSQAPGSEAFF
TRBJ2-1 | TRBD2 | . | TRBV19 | TGTGCCAGTAGTACCGGGGGGAGCAATGAGCAGTTCTTC | CASSTGGSNEQFF
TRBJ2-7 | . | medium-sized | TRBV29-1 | TGCAGCGTTGAAAAACTGGGAACAGGGCTAGGGTACGAGCAGTACTTC | CSVEKLGTGLGYEQYF
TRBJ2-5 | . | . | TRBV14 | TGTGCCAGCAGTCCTAGACAGGCCCTGGGAGAGACCCAGTACTTC | CASSPRQALGETQYF
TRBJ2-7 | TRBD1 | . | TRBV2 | TGTGCCAGCAGCTACCGGGACAGACCCTACGAGCAGTACTTC | CASSYRDRPYEQYF
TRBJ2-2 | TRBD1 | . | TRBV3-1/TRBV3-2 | TGTGCCAGCAGCCCTCGTAGACAGGGGGCGCAAGGCGGGGAGCTGTTTTTT | CASSPRRQGAQGGELFF
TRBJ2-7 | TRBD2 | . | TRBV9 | TGTGCCAGCAGCCCTGGACTAGCGGGGTCGTCCTACGAGCAGTACTTC | CASSPGLAGSSYEQYF
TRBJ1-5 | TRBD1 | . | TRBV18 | TGTGCCAGCTCAGAGGACAGGAAGAATCAGCCCCAGCATTTT | CASSEDRKNQPQHF
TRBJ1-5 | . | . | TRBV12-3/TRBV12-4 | TGTGCCAGCAGTCGAGAGGGTCTCCAGCCCCAGCATTTT | CASSREGLQPQHF
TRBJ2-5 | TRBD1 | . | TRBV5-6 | TGTGCCAGCAGCACCAGGGGGCTCTTAGACGTGGAGACCCAGTACTTC | CASSTRGLLDVETQYF
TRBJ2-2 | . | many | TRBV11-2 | TGTGCCAGCAGCTTCACAAACACCGGGGAGCTGTTTTTT | CASSFTNTGELFF
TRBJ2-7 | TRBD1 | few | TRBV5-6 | TGTGCCAGCAGCTTTTCATGGACGGGACAGTCTTCCTACGAGCAGTACTTC | CASSFSWTGQSSYEQYF
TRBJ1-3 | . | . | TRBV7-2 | TGTGCCAGCAGCTTAGACGGATCAAGGGGCGGAAACACCATATATTTT | CASSLDGSRGGNTIYF
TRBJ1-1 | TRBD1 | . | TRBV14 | TGTGCCAGCAGCCAAACGGGACAGGAATACCCGAACACTGAAGCTTTCTTT | CASSQTGQEYPNTEAFF
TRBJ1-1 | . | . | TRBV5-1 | TGCGCCAGCAGCCCCCGGCGGGGCGTTTTGAACACTGAAGCTTTCTTT | CASSPRRGVLNTEAFF
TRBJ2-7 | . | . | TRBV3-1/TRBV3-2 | TGTGCCAGCAGCCAAGATGTCAGGGCCCACGAGCAGTACTTC | CASSQDVRAHEQYF